This T cell receptor beta chain was identified in a study of blood T cell repertoires in COVID-19. Overall study context: Spain, Italy and the United States supplied samples that represented acute and convalescent COVID-19. PBMCs, B-cell-depleted T cells, or T cells were the source of the cDNA or gDNA that made up the material.

The authors' processing: Amplifying reference gene primers gave estimates of nucleated cell counts. Sequenced by immunoSEQ multiplex PCR; TCRdb stores in-frame clones only, minus some. V, J and clone size are taken as reported in that table, and D and trimming were inferred from the DNA itself. The sample contains about 34,000 clones, 85% to 95% of which appear only once. The CDR3 contains 14 residues. V was pared by 4 bases and J by 1 base, with 10 bases between. The germline gives CDR1 SEHNR, CDR2 FQNEAQ (reference sequence). The sample consisted of peripheral blood. The chain combines TRBV7-9 with TRBJ1-1; a weak D match, TRBD1 (6 bases). This clonotype was sampled from a human donor in a cohort sampled during active COVID-19. CDR3 in amino acids: CASSSSTGNTEAFF. The DNA of the CDR3 is TGTGCCAGCAGCTCCTCGACAGGGAACACTGAAGCTTTCTTT.